This TCR beta chain was documented in a study of cytomegalovirus exposure and HLA in healthy donors. Primers included in the PCR were 60 Vbeta and 13 Jbeta primers. Clones were read by immunoSEQ multiplex PCR, and TCRdb kept only the in-frame ones, dropping some. Here the sample spans some 120,000 clones, roughly 82% being singletons. The germline V and J ends were trimmed by 4 bases and 1 base, with 13 bases remaining between them. From germline, CDR1 is MNHNY and CDR2 SVGAGI (reference sequence). The CDR3 covers 15 residues. As regards this clone: Its cognate antigen is unknown.

Study results and limitations: As a later analysis showed, several of the most significant clusters appeared to be linked to common viral pathogens. Later examination showed HLA-associated TCR beta chains had greater clonal expansion than equally common others.

This sequence joins TRBV6-6 and TRBJ2-5; the D gene is possibly TRBD2 (7 bases). The receptor was derived from a woman younger than 35 in good health and CMV-seropositive. The source material was PBMCs. The CDR3 DNA follows: TGTGCCAGCAGTTCGTCTAGGGGGGGCCAAGAGACCCAGTACTTC. The encoded protein is CASSSSRGGQETQYF.